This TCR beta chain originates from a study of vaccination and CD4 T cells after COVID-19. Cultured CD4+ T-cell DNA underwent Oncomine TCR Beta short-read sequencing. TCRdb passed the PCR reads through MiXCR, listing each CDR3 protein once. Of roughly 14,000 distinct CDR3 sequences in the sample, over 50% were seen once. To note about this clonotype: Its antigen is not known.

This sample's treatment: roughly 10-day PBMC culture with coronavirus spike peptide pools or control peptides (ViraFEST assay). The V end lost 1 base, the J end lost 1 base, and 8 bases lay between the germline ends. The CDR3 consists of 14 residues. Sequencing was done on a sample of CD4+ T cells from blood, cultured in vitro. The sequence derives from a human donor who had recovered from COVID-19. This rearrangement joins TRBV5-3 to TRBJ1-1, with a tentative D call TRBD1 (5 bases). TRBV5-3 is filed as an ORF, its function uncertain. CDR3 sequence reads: CARSLRTPNTEAFF. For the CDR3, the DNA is TGTGCCAGAAGCTTGCGGACACCGAACACTGAAGCTTTCTTT.